Listed here are 19 T cell receptor beta chains from one sample, sequenced in a study of blood T cell repertoires in COVID-19. Data came from immunoSEQ multiplex PCR; TCRdb stores just in-frame clones and leaves some out. The sample includes roughly 350,000 clones, 88% of them seen just once. What was sequenced was peripheral blood. Receptors originate from a woman in her forties or fifties with active or convalescent COVID-19.

The CDR3 coding sequence is TGTGCCAGCTCACCTGGGACATCTATCGCCTATGGCTACACCTTC. It encodes CASSPGTSIAYGYTF. The chain uses TRBV18 and TRBJ1-2; D is possibly TRBD1 (6 bases). Germline values: CDR1 KGHSH, CDR2 LQKENI. This CDR3 contains 15 residues. Trimming took 3 bases from V and 4 from J, leaving 15 bases between them.

This clone has only one observation. The V gene is TRBV19, the J gene TRBJ1-5, with a weak D call TRBD1 (6 bases). The CDR3 has 13 amino acids. V shed 6 bases and J shed 7 bases, with 13 bases lying between them. In germline, CDR1 is LNHDA, CDR2 SQIVND (reference sequence). The CDR3 coding sequence is TGTGCCAGTAGATCACAGGGTGGGCAGCCCCAGCATTTT. This sequence encodes CASRSQGGQPQHF.

The rearrangement joins TRBV18 to TRBJ2-2; 8 bases map to TRBD1. J was trimmed by 5 bases and V by 3 bases; bases with no gene match: 5. This CDR3 comprises 15 residues. Germline CDR1 and CDR2: KGHSH and LQKENI. The DNA for the CDR3 is TGTGCCAGCTCACCTCAGCGACAGGGGACCGGGGAGCTGTTTTTT. Protein product: CASSPQRQGTGELFF.

This sequence joins TRBV9 and TRBJ1-6, with D perhaps TRBD1 (5 bases). The CDR3 covers 15 residues. The V gene's germline CDR1 is SGDLS and CDR2 YYNGEE. The ends were cut back, 2 bases at V and 9 bases at J, with 15 bases in the middle. CDR3 bases: TGTGCCAGCAGCGTCCAGGGATCGGCCCTTTCACCCCTCCACTTT. As protein: CASSVQGSALSPLHF.

V usage is TRBV3-1 (or the pseudogene TRBV3-2) and J usage is TRBJ2-7, with D unresolved. Germline CDR1 and CDR2: LGHDT and YNNKEL (reference sequence). This CDR3 contains 13 residues. Trimming stripped 4 bases from V and 3 bases from J, with 10 bases between. Here the CDR3 reads CASSLNASYEQYF. For the CDR3, the DNA is TGTGCCAGCAGCCTAAACGCTAGCTACGAGCAGTACTTC.

V is TRBV6-4 and J is TRBJ1-2; D not certain. Germline values: CDR1 MRHNA, CDR2 SNTAGT. The CDR3 contains 10 residues. V was cut by 11 bases and J by 8 bases, with 12 bases left in between. The CDR3 nucleotides read TGTGCCTTTCAGGTCGACGGCTACACCTTC. This codes for CAFQVDGYTF.

Only one count was recorded for this clone. This chain links TRBV7-2 with TRBJ1-2; D unclear. Trimming shortened V by 2 bases and J by 0 bases, and 10 bases separated the two germline ends. The CDR3 runs 15 residues. Germline CDR1 SGHTA, CDR2 FQGNSA. The CDR3 protein is CASSLWATPNYGYTF. The CDR3 nucleotides are TGTGCCAGCAGCTTATGGGCCACTCCTAACTATGGCTACACCTTC.

This chain uses TRBV19 with TRBJ2-1; 11 bases match TRBD2. The V gene's germline CDR1 is LNHDA and CDR2 SQIVND (reference sequence). Trimming cost V 8 bases and J 2 bases; bases outside gene matches: 5. The CDR3 covers 15 residues. CDR3 bases: TGTGCCAGTGCCCCGACTAGCGGGGCCTACAATGAGCAGTTCTTC. Translated, it gives CASAPTSGAYNEQFF. The full variable domain, rest sourced from reference TRBV19 and TRBJ2-1, is DGGITQSPKYLFRKEGQNVTLSCEQNLNHDAMYWYRQDPGQGLRLIYYSQIVNDFQKGDIAEGYSVSREKKESFPLTVTSAQKNPTAFYLCASAPTSGAYNEQFFGPGTRLTVL.

The chain links TRBV24-1 to TRBJ1-2; TRBD1 might be the D (5 bases). The CDR3 extends over 17 amino acids. The germline V and J ends were trimmed by 5 bases and 4 bases, with 22 bases remaining between them. The germline V gene has CDR1 KGHDR and CDR2 SFDVKD. DNA of the CDR3: TGTGCCACCAGTGGGGAAAACCGGCGGGGGAGGTCCTATGGCTACACCTTC. This encodes CATSGENRRGRSYGYTF.

The chain recombines TRBV15 with TRBJ1-1; D is unclear. CDR1 and CDR2 (germline): LNHNV, YYDKDF (reference sequence). The CDR3 has 14 amino acids. V lost 4 bases to trimming and J lost 0 bases, with 9 bases between them. CDR3 sequence (DNA): TGTGCCACCAGCACTACAACAGTGAACACTGAAGCTTTCTTT. Translated, it gives CATSTTTVNTEAFF.

The chain carries TRBV28 and TRBJ1-5, with a possible D match to TRBD1 (5 bases). The germline V gene encodes CDR1 MDHEN and CDR2 SYDVKM. V lost 6 bases and J 2 bases, leaving 17 bases between the germline ends. The CDR3 extends over 16 amino acids. The CDR3 coding sequence is TGTGCCAGCAGAATTTCCGAGGACATTGGCAATCAGCCCCAGCATTTT. This encodes CASRISEDIGNQPQHF.

V and J are TRBV19 and TRBJ2-1; the D gene is possibly TRBD2 (6 bases). Germline loops: CDR1 LNHDA, CDR2 SQIVND (reference sequence). This CDR3 has 15 residues. Trimming pared 4 bases from V and 5 bases from J, leaving 15 bases between. The CDR3 region is CASSKTGAPHNEQFF. The CDR3, as DNA: TGTGCCAGTAGTAAAACGGGAGCCCCTCACAATGAGCAGTTCTTC.

The chain couples TRBV28 to TRBJ2-7; 9 bases line up with TRBD1. V trimming: 6 bases; J trimming: 1 base; junction bases outside the gene matches: 10. Germline lookup yields CDR1 MDHEN and CDR2 SYDVKM. The CDR3 has 16 residues. The DNA for the CDR3 is TGTGCCAGCAGGGACCTGGGACAGGGACGTTCCTACGAGCAGTACTTC. Protein product: CASRDLGQGRSYEQYF.

The chain is built from TRBV18 and TRBJ1-3, with 7 positions matching TRBD1. The CDR3 contains 16 residues. V gave up 1 base and J gave up 3 bases; unmatched junction bases: 6. Germline CDR1 KGHSH, CDR2 LQKENI. The CDR3 bases are TGTGCCAGCTCACCACGCTACGGGACAGATGGAAACACCATATATTTT. Its protein product is CASSPRYGTDGNTIYF.

The chain recombines TRBV19 with TRBJ1-1, with D perhaps TRBD1 (5 bases). From germline, CDR1 is LNHDA and CDR2 SQIVND (reference sequence). The V end lost 7 bases, the J end lost 6 bases, and 15 bases lay between the germline ends. The length of the CDR3 is 13 residues. The CDR3 bases are TGTGCCAGTAAGCGCCAGGGTCTCCCTGAAGCTTTCTTT. This gives the protein CASKRQGLPEAFF. The full variable domain, in which reference TRBV19 and TRBJ1-1 provide the parts outside the CDR3, is DGGITQSPKYLFRKEGQNVTLSCEQNLNHDAMYWYRQDPGQGLRLIYYSQIVNDFQKGDIAEGYSVSREKKESFPLTVTSAQKNPTAFYLCASKRQGLPEAFFGQGTRLTVV.

The rearrangement joins TRBV20-1 to TRBJ1-2; no clear D. Trimming stripped 2 bases from V and 8 bases from J, with 9 bases between. Germline V lookup: CDR1 DFQATT, CDR2 SNEGSKA (reference sequence). The CDR3 is 11 amino acids. CDR3 nucleotide sequence: TGCAGTGCTAGAACTCCTTGGGGCTACACCTTC. Translated, it gives CSARTPWGYTF.

V gene TRBV11-2 combines with J gene TRBJ1-5; D may be TRBD1 (5 bases). The V end was cut by 5 bases, the J end by 8 bases, with 13 bases between. Germline lookup yields CDR1 SGHAT and CDR2 FQNNGV. The CDR3 has 13 residues. CDR3 in DNA: TGTGCCAGCAGCCCCTCGACAGCGAAGCCCCAGCATTTT. It yields the protein CASSPSTAKPQHF. Using reference TRBV11-2 and TRBJ1-5 for the parts outside the CDR3, the full variable domain is EAGVAQSPRYKIIEKRQSVAFWCNPISGHATLYWYQQILGQGPKLLIQFQNNGVVDDSQLPKDRFSAERLKGVDSTLKIQPAKLEDSAVYLCASSPSTAKPQHFGDGTRLSIL.

The CDR3, as DNA: TGTGCCATCAGGAATAGCGGGGGGGAAACCAATACGCAGTATTTT. It translates to CAIRNSGGETNTQYF. The chain joins TRBV10-3 to TRBJ2-3, with 11 nucleotides matching TRBD2. After removal of 6 bases from V and 7 bases from J, the junction contained 9 bases not matched to a gene. Germline V gene sequence: CDR1 ENHRY, CDR2 SYGVKD. This CDR3 has 15 amino acids.

The chain is built from TRBV5-6 and TRBJ1-4; no reliable D call. CDR3 size: 17 residues. CDR1 and CDR2 from the germline V gene are SGHDT and YYEEEE. V lost 3 bases to trimming and J lost 7 bases, with 22 bases between them. CDR3 sequence: CASSSPGEGQDREKLFF. In DNA form, the CDR3 reads TGTGCCAGCAGCTCCCCTGGCGAGGGCCAGGACCGTGAAAAACTGTTTTTT.